This is a list of T cell receptor beta chains from one sample in a study of cytomegalovirus exposure and HLA in healthy donors. Sequencing used immunoSEQ multiplex PCR; TCRdb keeps in-frame clones, though not all of them. The listing contains 130,000 to 150,000 clones. The sequenced sample consisted of PBMCs. The receptors here all came from a woman between 45 and 65 years old in good health and CMV-seronegative. Each CDR3 is given with its conserved first and last residue. A D gene is named only where the DNA matches it firmly.

V	D	J	length	DNA	CDR3
TRBV6-5	.	TRBJ2-7	15	TGTGCCAGCAGTTCCATCGGCCGGGGCGCGGGGGAGCAGTACTTC	CASSSIGRGAGEQYF
TRBV23-1	.	TRBJ1-6	15	TGCGCCAGCAGTCCACCCTTAGGGGCTAATTCACCCCTCCACTTT	CASSPPLGANSPLHF
TRBV19	.	TRBJ1-2	15	TGTGCCAGTAGTATCGCGGCCAGGGTGGACTATGGCTACACCTTC	CASSIAARVDYGYTF
TRBV5-1	.	TRBJ1-1	16	TGCGCCAGCAGCTTGTTTTTCGGGGAACGAGACACTGAAGCTTTCTTT	CASSLFFGERDTEAFF
TRBV21-1	.	TRBJ2-7	14	TGTGCCAGCAGCGACCCGGGACAGCCCTACGAGCAGTACTTC	CASSDPGQPYEQYF
TRBV5-6	.	TRBJ1-1	14	TGTGCCAGCAGCTGGTGGGGGGACGGCACTGAAGCTTTCTTT	CASSWWGDGTEAFF
TRBV11-3	.	TRBJ2-7	12	TGTGCCAGCAGCTTACCCGAGGGCGAGCAGTACTTC	CASSLPEGEQYF
TRBV9	TRBD2	TRBJ2-3	19	TGTGCCAGCAGCGTAGGGAGCCCCTGGTCGGGAGGGAGCACAGATACGCAGTATTTT	CASSVGSPWSGGSTDTQYF
TRBV5-6	TRBD1	TRBJ2-7	15	TGTGCCAGCAGCTCGATGACAGGGAGCTCCTACGAGCAGTACTTC	CASSSMTGSSYEQYF
TRBV25-1	TRBD1	TRBJ2-1	14	TGTGCCAGCAGTGAACAGGGGGCAAGGTATGAGCAGTTCTTC	CASSEQGARYEQFF
TRBV10-3	TRBD1	TRBJ1-4	15	TGTGCCATCAGTGAGGGGACAGGAGTTAATGAAAAACTGTTTTTT	CAISEGTGVNEKLFF